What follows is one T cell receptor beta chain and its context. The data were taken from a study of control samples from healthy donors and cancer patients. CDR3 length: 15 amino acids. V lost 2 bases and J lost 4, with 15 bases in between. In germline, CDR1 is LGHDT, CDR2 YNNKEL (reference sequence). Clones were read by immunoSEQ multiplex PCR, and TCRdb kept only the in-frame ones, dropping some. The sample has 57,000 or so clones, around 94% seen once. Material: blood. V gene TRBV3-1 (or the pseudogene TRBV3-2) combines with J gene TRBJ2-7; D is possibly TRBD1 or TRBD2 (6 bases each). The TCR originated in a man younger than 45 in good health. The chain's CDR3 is CASSQKGQGRYEQYF. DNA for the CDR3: TGTGCCAGCAGCCAAAAAGGTCAGGGGAGGTACGAGCAGTACTTC.